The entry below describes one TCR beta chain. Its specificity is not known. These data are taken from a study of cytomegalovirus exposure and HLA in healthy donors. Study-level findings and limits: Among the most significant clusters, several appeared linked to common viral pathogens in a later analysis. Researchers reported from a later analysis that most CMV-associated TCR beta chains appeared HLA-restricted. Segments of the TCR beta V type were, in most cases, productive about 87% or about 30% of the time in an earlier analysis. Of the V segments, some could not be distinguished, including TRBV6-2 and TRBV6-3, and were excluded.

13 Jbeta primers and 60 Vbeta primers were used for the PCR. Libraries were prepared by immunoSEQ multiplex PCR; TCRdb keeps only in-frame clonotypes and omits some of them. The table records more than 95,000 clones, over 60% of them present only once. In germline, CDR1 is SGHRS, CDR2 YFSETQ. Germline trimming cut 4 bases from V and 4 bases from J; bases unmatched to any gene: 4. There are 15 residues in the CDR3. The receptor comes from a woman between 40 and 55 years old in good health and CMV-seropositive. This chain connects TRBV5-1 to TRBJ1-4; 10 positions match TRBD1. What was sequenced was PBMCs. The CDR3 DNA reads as TGCGCCAGCAGCCCCGGGACAGGGGATAATGAAAAACTGTTTTTT. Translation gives CASSPGTGDNEKLFF.